One sample yielded the 5 T cell receptor beta chains listed below, sequenced in a study of blood T cell repertoires in COVID-19. The table came from immunoSEQ multiplex PCR; TCRdb's copy has only in-frame clones and leaves some out. The sample contains around 260,000 clones, 70% to 90% of which appear only once. Sequencing input: PBMCs or T cells enriched from blood (not recorded which). The receptors shown here come from a woman aged 25 to 39 who had recovered from COVID-19.

This chain connects TRBV18 to TRBJ2-1; TRBD2 matches at 14 bases. Germline V CDR1 and CDR2: KGHSH, LQKENI. V trimming: 3 bases; J trimming: 8 bases; junction bases outside the gene matches: 3. The CDR3 covers 15 residues. For the CDR3, the DNA is TGTGCCAGCTCACCCACGGGACTAGCGGGAGATGAGCAGTTCTTC. Translating gives CASSPTGLAGDEQFF. The whole variable domain, remainder taken from reference TRBV18 and TRBJ2-1, is NAGVMQNPRHLVRRRGQEARLRCSPMKGHSHVYWYRQLPEEGLKFMVYLQKENIIDESGMPKERFSAEFPKEGPSILRIQQVVRGDSAAYFCASSPTGLAGDEQFFGPGTRLTVL.

The chain recombines TRBV2 with TRBJ2-1; 11 bases fit TRBD2. The CDR3 has 16 residues. CDR1 is SNHLY, CDR2 FYNNEI, per germline. Trimming cost V 1 base and J 9 bases; bases outside gene matches: 8. In DNA form, the CDR3 reads TGTGCCAGCAGTGAAGGGGGACTAGCGGCGGTTCGTGAGCAGTTCTTC. Its translation: CASSEGGLAAVREQFF.

The CDR3 protein is CASSQRTGGGTEAFF. The CDR3, as DNA: TGCGCCAGCAGCCAGAGGACAGGGGGGGGCACTGAAGCTTTCTTT. This chain joins TRBV4-1 and TRBJ1-1; 10 nucleotides align to TRBD1. V lost 3 bases, J lost 4 bases, and 5 bases stayed unmatched. This CDR3 region has 15 residues. The germline V gene has CDR1 MGHRA and CDR2 YSYEKL.

This rearrangement joins TRBV6-5 to TRBJ2-2; D uncertain. The CDR3 length is 15 residues. The germline V and J ends were trimmed by 0 bases and 6 bases, with 11 bases remaining between them. Germline V gives CDR1 MNHEY, CDR2 SVGAGI. The chain's CDR3 is CASSYSPSYAGELFF. In nucleotides, the CDR3 is TGTGCCAGCAGTTACTCGCCGAGTTACGCCGGGGAGCTGTTTTTT.

This chain connects TRBV30 to TRBJ1-1, with a tentative D call TRBD1 (6 bases). The CDR3 is 15 amino acids. Germline CDR1 and CDR2: GTSNPN and SVGIG (reference sequence). V gave up 4 bases and J gave up 0 bases, with 15 bases separating them. The CDR3 sequence is CAWNPQGWLNTEAFF. CDR3 DNA sequence: TGTGCCTGGAACCCACAGGGATGGCTGAACACTGAAGCTTTCTTT.